These T cell receptor beta chains were read from a single sample in a study of cytomegalovirus exposure and HLA in healthy donors. Assay used: immunoSEQ multiplex PCR; TCRdb lists only in-frame clones, some missing. The sample yields 100,000 to 150,000 clones, around 80% seen once. The source material was PBMCs. Receptor source: a man aged 45-60 years in good health and CMV-seronegative. Both conserved end residues are part of each CDR3. The order of the fields is clone size, V gene, D gene, J gene, CDR3 protein, CDR3 DNA. A D gene is named only where the DNA matches it firmly. Clone size, where shown, is once, few, many, or a class for clones that have expanded.

clone_size: -; v_call: TRBV5-4; d_call: -; j_call: TRBJ1-2; cdr3_aa: CASTGTSGYGYTF; cdr3_nt: TGTGCCAGCACAGGGACATCCGGCTATGGCTACACCTTC
clone_size: -; v_call: TRBV6-1; d_call: TRBD1; j_call: TRBJ1-6; cdr3_aa: CASSARTGENSPLHF; cdr3_nt: TGTGCCAGCAGTGCACGAACAGGGGAGAATTCACCCCTCCACTTT
clone_size: -; v_call: TRBV19; d_call: TRBD1; j_call: TRBJ1-1; cdr3_aa: CASSTNLGQGNTEAFF; cdr3_nt: TGTGCCAGTAGTACCAACCTGGGACAGGGGAACACTGAAGCTTTCTTT
clone_size: few; v_call: TRBV15; d_call: -; j_call: TRBJ1-4; cdr3_aa: CATAGASNEKLFF; cdr3_nt: TGTGCCACGGCGGGGGCGTCTAATGAAAAACTGTTTTTT
clone_size: -; v_call: TRBV19; d_call: -; j_call: TRBJ1-1; cdr3_aa: CASTGTLGNTEAFF; cdr3_nt: TGTGCCAGTACGGGGACTTTGGGGAACACTGAAGCTTTCTTT
clone_size: -; v_call: TRBV19; d_call: -; j_call: TRBJ1-5; cdr3_aa: CASSIMEGSNQPQHF; cdr3_nt: TGTGCCAGTAGTATAATGGAGGGGAGCAATCAGCCCCAGCATTTT
clone_size: -; v_call: TRBV9; d_call: TRBD1; j_call: TRBJ1-1; cdr3_aa: CASGTVADTEAFF; cdr3_nt: TGTGCCAGCGGGACAGTTGCGGACACTGAAGCTTTCTTT
clone_size: -; v_call: TRBV7-2; d_call: TRBD1; j_call: TRBJ2-7; cdr3_aa: CASSPRTGGSYEQYF; cdr3_nt: TGTGCCAGCAGCCCCCGGACAGGGGGTTCCTACGAGCAGTACTTC
clone_size: -; v_call: TRBV4-1; d_call: -; j_call: TRBJ1-1; cdr3_aa: CASSPRAMNTEAFF; cdr3_nt: TGCGCCAGCAGCCCCAGGGCAATGAACACTGAAGCTTTCTTT
clone_size: -; v_call: TRBV27; d_call: TRBD2; j_call: TRBJ2-1; cdr3_aa: CASSLGTSGGAVDEQFF; cdr3_nt: TGTGCCAGCAGTTTAGGGACTAGCGGGGGGGCCGTGGATGAGCAGTTCTTC
clone_size: -; v_call: TRBV6-6; d_call: TRBD1; j_call: TRBJ2-7; cdr3_aa: CASSYSEDRGSYEQYF; cdr3_nt: TGTGCCAGCAGTTACTCGGAGGACAGGGGATCCTACGAGCAGTACTTC